The clone carrying this T cell receptor (beta chain) was observed once. This specimen comes from a study of blood T cell repertoires in COVID-19. Across the study: Acute and convalescent COVID-19 samples came from the United States, Italy and Spain. From T cells, B-cell-depleted T cells, or PBMCs came the material, which was cDNA or gDNA.

The authors' processing: Counts of nucleated cells, estimated from reference gene primer amplification, were obtained. Here immunoSEQ multiplex PCR was the method, and the copy in TCRdb shows in-frame clones only, minus some. The DNA was the basis for D and trimming; V, J and clone size are from that table. The sample holds 30,000 to 40,000 clones, about nine tenths seen once. The CDR3 has 13 residues. The V gene lost 5 bases and the J gene lost 7 bases, with 15 bases spanning the gap. Per the germline V gene, CDR1 is SGHAT and CDR2 is FQNNGV. This chain links TRBV11-2 with TRBJ2-7, with D possibly TRBD2 on 7 matching bases. The source is a human donor with active COVID-19. The donor label of this sample is uncertain. Specimen: peripheral blood. CDR3 DNA: TGTGCCAGCAGCCATATGGGAGGGGGAGAGCAGTACTTC. It is translated as CASSHMGGGEQYF.